The 2 T cell receptor beta chains below come from one sample, sequenced in a study of T cells after posttransplantation cyclophosphamide. Treatment was busulfan-fludarabine conditioning, a marrow graft, and cyclophosphamide on days +3 and +4. Method: immunoSEQ multiplex PCR; TCRdb's copy keeps in-frame clones and lacks some. The profile covers 8,000 to 10,000 clones, none occurring a single time. Sequencing was performed on PBMCs, taken approximately 380 days after allogeneic stem cell transplant with posttransplant cyclophosphamide. The receptor set was obtained from a male patient in his forties or fifties who received an allogeneic stem cell transplant from a related donor and was CMV-positive. Some T cells may originate from the graft donor.

The gene calls are TRBV7-8 and TRBJ2-2; possibly TRBD2 for D (5 bases). CDR1 and CDR2 (germline): SGHVS, FQNEAQ. The CDR3 length is 18 residues. The ends were cut back, 4 bases at V and 4 bases at J, with 22 bases in the middle. CDR3: CASSSNPEAAIFTGELFF. For the CDR3, the DNA is TGTGCCAGCAGCTCCAACCCGGAGGCGGCTATTTTCACCGGGGAGCTGTTTTTT.

In its sample, this clone was seen many times. The chain combines TRBV2 with TRBJ2-5; D possibly corresponds to TRBD1 (5 bases). The CDR3 has 12 amino acids. The ends were cut back, 10 bases at V and 5 bases at J, with 14 bases in the middle. Germline V gene lookup returns CDR1 SNHLY and CDR2 FYNNEI. The CDR3, as DNA: TGTGCCATTCAGGGAAGTGACGAGACCCAGTACTTC. Translated, it gives CAIQGSDETQYF.